These 9 T cell receptor beta chains came from one sample sequenced in a study of cytomegalovirus exposure and HLA in healthy donors. In the PCR, 60 Vbeta and 13 Jbeta primers were used. Using immunoSEQ multiplex PCR, the repertoire was profiled, and TCRdb retains in-frame clones only, with some absent. This table holds over 150,000 clones, roughly 80% found once. Sequencing was done on a sample of PBMCs. The receptors derive from a man between 18 and 29 years old in good health and CMV-seronegative.

The rearrangement links TRBV19 to TRBJ2-3, with 9 bases lining up with TRBD1. V dropped 5 bases and J dropped 1; count of bases not matched to a gene: 4. This CDR3 has 15 amino acids. CDR1 is LNHDA and CDR2 is SQIVND in the germline V gene (reference sequence). CDR3 loop: CASSDWDRGTDTQYF. The CDR3 nucleotides read TGTGCCAGTAGTGACTGGGACAGGGGCACAGATACGCAGTATTTT.

The chain is built from TRBV29-1 and TRBJ2-1; D is unclear. There are 12 residues in the CDR3. Germline V gene data show CDR1 as SQVTM and CDR2 as ANQGSEA. CDR3 region: CSGWSANYEQFF. The CDR3 DNA follows: TGCAGTGGGTGGAGCGCCAACTATGAGCAGTTCTTC.

The chain joins TRBV6-5 to TRBJ1-5, with D possibly TRBD1 on 6 matching bases. CDR3 length: 15 amino acids. Germline loops: CDR1 MNHEY, CDR2 SVGAGI. V lost 0 bases and J 1 base, leaving 7 bases between the germline ends. DNA of the CDR3: TGTGCCAGCAGTTACTCCGGGACAAGCAATCAGCCCCAGCATTTT. Translated, it gives CASSYSGTSNQPQHF.

The J gene is TRBJ1-2, the V gene TRBV7-9, with a weak D call TRBD1 (6 bases). Germline CDR1 is SEHNR and CDR2 is FQNEAQ (reference sequence). V shed 5 bases and J shed 6 bases, with 13 bases lying between them. CDR3 length: 13 residues. The CDR3 sequence is CASSDGNRDGYTF. CDR3 sequence (DNA): TGTGCCAGCAGCGATGGGAACAGGGATGGCTACACCTTC.

This sequence joins TRBV7-6 and TRBJ1-1; maybe TRBD1 (5 bases). Germline CDR1 is SGHVS and CDR2 is FNYEAQ. The V end was cut by 1 base, the J end by 1 base, with 10 bases between. CDR3 length equals 15 residues. In DNA, the CDR3 is TGTGCCAGCAGCTTAGTACAGGTGCCGAACACTGAAGCTTTCTTT. Translation gives CASSLVQVPNTEAFF.

The chain uses TRBV9 and TRBJ1-1, with no clear D. Trimming pared 4 bases from V and 0 bases from J, leaving 13 bases between. CDR3 length: 15 residues. Germline CDR1 SGDLS, CDR2 YYNGEE. CDR3 loop: CASSTRDGLNTEAFF. As DNA, the CDR3 is TGTGCCAGCAGCACGCGAGACGGGTTGAACACTGAAGCTTTCTTT.

V is TRBV5-1 and J is TRBJ2-1, with 7 positions matching TRBD2. CDR3 size: 15 residues. After removal of 0 bases from V and 12 bases from J, the junction contained 12 bases not matched to a gene. Germline CDR1 and CDR2: SGHRS and YFSETQ. The CDR3 nucleotides are TGCGCCAGCAGCTTGGCCGTGGGGAGCGGGGCACGGCAGTTCTTC. Residues: CASSLAVGSGARQFF.

This chain connects TRBV28 to TRBJ2-7, with D possibly matching TRBD2 (6 bases). Germline V CDR1 and CDR2: MDHEN, SYDVKM. This CDR3 is built from 15 residues. V was clipped by 3 bases and J by 2 bases, with 14 bases between them. CDR3 coding DNA: TGTGCCAGCAGTTTTGCGGGCGGGAACCCCTACGAGCAGTACTTC. Its protein is CASSFAGGNPYEQYF.

Worth noting for this clone: A read error may produce the germline difference seen at one junction end. The sample holds other DNA sequences that translate to the same CDR3. The chain links TRBV7-9 to TRBJ2-7; the D is unclear. The germline V gene encodes CDR1 SEHNR and CDR2 FQNEAQ (reference sequence). This CDR3 contains 12 residues. DNA of the CDR3: TGTTCCAGCAGCCTAAGCTCCTACGAGCAGTACTTC. Translating gives CSSSLSSYEQYF. Full variable domain (missing parts from reference TRBV7-9 and TRBJ2-7): DTGVSQNPRHKITKRGQNVTFRCDPISEHNRLYWYRQTLGQGPEFLTYFQNEAQLEKSRLLSDRFSAERPKGSFSTLEIQRTEQGDSAMYLCSSSLSSYEQYFGPGTRLTVT.